This T cell receptor (beta chain) was captured by sequencing in a study of blood T cell repertoires in COVID-19. Overall study context: The analysed material was cDNA or gDNA that came from T cells, B-cell-depleted T cells, or PBMCs.

Here immunoSEQ multiplex PCR was the method, and the copy in TCRdb shows in-frame clones only, minus some. The sample includes 100,000 to 150,000 clones, roughly 85% of them seen just once. V lost 4 bases and J 6 bases, leaving 13 bases between the germline ends. Germline lookup yields CDR1 LGHNA and CDR2 YNFKEQ. The CDR3 length is 13 residues. Enrollment of patients from Seattle took place during active infection, with longitudinal follow-up. V usage is TRBV4-2 and J usage is TRBJ2-7; D might be TRBD1 (6 bases). This receptor was obtained from a woman aged 80 or over with COVID-19, enrolled during active disease. The material sequenced was peripheral blood. The CDR3 DNA reads TGTGCCAGCAGCCGGGCAGGGGAAGTCGAGCAGTACTTC. Its translation is CASSRAGEVEQYF.